Listed below are T cell receptor beta chains from one sample, sequenced in a study of beta chain features in type 1 diabetes. Some clones are missing from TCRdb's copy, which holds only in-frame ones; the method was immunoSEQ multiplex PCR. The top ten hold 0.95% to 1.3% of the sample, which has about 25,000 clones, around 68% seen once. The specimen sequenced was stem cell memory CD4+ T cells from blood. These receptors all stem from a woman aged 40-49 years with type 1 diabetes. Each CDR3 is given with its conserved first and last residue. D genes are given only for firm matches. Part of the rows lack a size; the others show once, few, many or a class for expanded clones.

d_gene,abundance,j_gene,v_gene,CDR3nt,CDR3aa
NA,NA,TRBJ2-3,TRBV7-2,TGTGCCAGCAGCCGCGGGGAAACAGATACGCAGTATTTT,CASSRGETDTQYF
TRBD1,NA,TRBJ1-1,TRBV18,TGTGCCAGCTCAGAAGGGACAGGGGGCCTAACTGAAGCTTTCTTT,CASSEGTGGLTEAFF
TRBD2,once,TRBJ2-7,TRBV19,TGTGCCAGTAGTATGGGACTAAAACCCTACGAGCAGTACTTC,CASSMGLKPYEQYF
NA,NA,TRBJ1-5,TRBV7-2,TGTGCCAGCAGTAGGACCAGGGATCAGCCCCAGCATTTT,CASSRTRDQPQHF
NA,NA,TRBJ2-5,TRBV7-2,TGCGCCAGCAGCCAAGGGGGTCGAACGGGACAAGAGACCCAGTACTTC,CASSQGGRTGQETQYF
TRBD1,NA,TRBJ1-1,TRBV6-5,TGTGCCAGCAGTCCGGGACAGGGGATTACTGAAGCTTTCTTT,CASSPGQGITEAFF
NA,NA,TRBJ2-6,TRBV20-1,TGCAGTGCAAGCGGGGCCAACGTCCTGACTTTC,CSASGANVLTF
NA,NA,TRBJ1-3,TRBV25-1,TGTGCCAGCAGTGAAAAGGGGGCTGGAAACACCATATATTTT,CASSEKGAGNTIYF
NA,NA,TRBJ1-2,TRBV28,TGTGCCAGCAGTTTGAGAAGCTATGGCTACACCTTC,CASSLRSYGYTF
NA,NA,TRBJ2-7,TRBV7-3,TGTGCCAGCAGCACGTCGAGGGCTGGGGAGCAGTACTTC,CASSTSRAGEQYF
TRBD1,NA,TRBJ1-1,TRBV7-2,TGTGCCAGCAGCCCATGGACAGGGAACACTGAAGCTTTCTTT,CASSPWTGNTEAFF
NA,NA,TRBJ2-2,TRBV11-2,TGTGCCAGCAGCCAGGACAGGTTGCGGGGCGGGGAGCTGTTTTTT,CASSQDRLRGGELFF
NA,few,TRBJ2-1,TRBV29-1,TGCAGCGTTGTCGGGAGTCAATACAATGAGCAGTTCTTC,CSVVGSQYNEQFF
NA,NA,TRBJ2-5,TRBV7-2,TGTGCCAGCAGCTTACTCCGGGGAGCTATAGAGACCCAGTACTTC,CASSLLRGAIETQYF
TRBD2,few,TRBJ2-1,TRBV7-2,TGTGCCAGCAGCTCCGTAGCGGGAGTGAGCGGTGAGCAGTTCTTC,CASSSVAGVSGEQFF
NA,NA,TRBJ1-1,TRBV18,TGTGCCAGCTCACTTTACAACTCAGCAGGGGAAGCTTTCTTT,CASSLYNSAGEAFF
TRBD1,few,TRBJ2-7,TRBV28,TGTGCCATCCGAGGACAGGGCCTTACCTACGAGCAGTACTTC,CAIRGQGLTYEQYF
TRBD1,NA,TRBJ1-2,TRBV10-3,TGTGCCATCAGTGCGGGACAGGATGATGGCTACACCTTC,CAISAGQDDGYTF
NA,once,TRBJ1-3,TRBV28,TGTGCCAGCAGTACGGACGGGGAGGGTCCTGGAAACACCATATATTTT,CASSTDGEGPGNTIYF
TRBD1,NA,TRBJ2-5,TRBV6-5,TGTGCCAGCAGTTACGCGGGACAGGGCGAAGAGACCCAGTACTTC,CASSYAGQGEETQYF
TRBD1,NA,TRBJ1-1,TRBV28,TGTGCCAGCAGTCTTCAGGGGGGCACTGAAGCTTTCTTT,CASSLQGGTEAFF
NA,NA,TRBJ1-1,TRBV7-2,TGTGCCAGCAGCTACCGACGGGAACTGAACACTGAAGCTTTCTTT,CASSYRRELNTEAFF
NA,NA,TRBJ2-3,TRBV5-1,TGCGCCAGCAGTCGACAGTCGGCAGATACGCAGTATTTT,CASSRQSADTQYF
NA,NA,TRBJ2-5,TRBV6-5,TGTGCCAGCGCTCTCTTACAGGGATACCAAGAGACCCAGTACTTC,CASALLQGYQETQYF
NA,NA,TRBJ1-1,TRBV6-5,TGTGCCAGCAGTAGATCCCAGGGTGGTACTGAAGCTTTCTTT,CASSRSQGGTEAFF
NA,NA,TRBJ2-7,TRBV28,TGTGCCAGCAGGCCGGGATATCAGGGGTCCGAGCAGTACTTC,CASRPGYQGSEQYF
TRBD1,NA,TRBJ2-1,TRBV5-6,TGTGCCAGCAGCTTTTACGGGACAGGGGGCTACAATGAGCAGTTCTTC,CASSFYGTGGYNEQFF
NA,NA,TRBJ2-6,TRBV5-1,TGCGCCAGCAGCTTTAAAATTTCTCGGGATGCTGGGGCCAACGTCCTGACTTTC,CASSFKISRDAGANVLTF
TRBD2,NA,TRBJ2-5,TRBV7-3,TGTGCCAGCAGCTTCTTTGGCGGGAGGGGAGAGACCCAGTACTTC,CASSFFGGRGETQYF
NA,NA,TRBJ1-4,TRBV5-1,TGCGCCAGCAGCTCGACAGCAACTAATGAAAAACTGTTTTTT,CASSSTATNEKLFF
NA,NA,TRBJ2-1,TRBV19,TGTGCCAGTAGTATTTGGGGACTGGCTAATGAGCAGTTCTTC,CASSIWGLANEQFF
NA,NA,TRBJ2-7,TRBV14,TGTGCCAGCAGCCAACTCTACGAGCAGTACTTC,CASSQLYEQYF
NA,NA,TRBJ1-2,TRBV4-3,TGCGCCAGCAGCCAAGATTTGGGGGGGGTTCGCTATGGCTACACCTTC,CASSQDLGGVRYGYTF
NA,NA,TRBJ2-5,TRBV4-3,TGCGCCAGCAGCCAAGTTCCGGGATCGGAGACCCAGTACTTC,CASSQVPGSETQYF
NA,NA,TRBJ1-1,TRBV7-6,TGTGCCAGCAGCTCCCCCGGGACTGAAGCTTTCTTT,CASSSPGTEAFF
NA,NA,TRBJ2-5,TRBV6-6,TGTGCCAGCAGTTTCGGCGGGATCGCCCCCCAGTACTTC,CASSFGGIAPQYF
NA,NA,TRBJ1-3,TRBV19,TGTGAAGCGGGGGGTCACACCCCTGGAAACACCATATATTTT,CEAGGHTPGNTIYF